This T cell receptor beta chain was captured by sequencing in a study of T cells expressing NK-cell markers. Study-wide context: Researchers got TCR beta repertoires out of sorted CD3+CD56+NKG2C+, CD3+CD56+NKG2C- and CD3+CD56-NKG2C+ T cells. There were seven HCMV-seropositive donors and one seronegative donor among the eight sequenced. Study outcomes and limitations: The CD3+CD56-NKG2C+ fraction was also led by these clonotypes in a few donors.

With regard to this clonotype: Antigen: not known.

For each CDR3 protein, TCRdb gives one entry from its re-call of the 5' RACE reads, without DNA. The table lists hundreds of thousands of distinct CDR3 sequences. Sequencing was done on a sample of blood T cells: a sorted CD56 or NKG2C T cell subset, CD4+ or CD8+ T cells, or bulk PBMC T cells (not recorded which). This sequence originates from a man younger than 35 in good health.

CDR3 residues: CASRRLGAATNEQFF. The J gene is TRBJ2-1, the V gene TRBV2. Germline lookup yields CDR1 SNHLY and CDR2 FYNNEI. CDR3 length: 15 amino acids.